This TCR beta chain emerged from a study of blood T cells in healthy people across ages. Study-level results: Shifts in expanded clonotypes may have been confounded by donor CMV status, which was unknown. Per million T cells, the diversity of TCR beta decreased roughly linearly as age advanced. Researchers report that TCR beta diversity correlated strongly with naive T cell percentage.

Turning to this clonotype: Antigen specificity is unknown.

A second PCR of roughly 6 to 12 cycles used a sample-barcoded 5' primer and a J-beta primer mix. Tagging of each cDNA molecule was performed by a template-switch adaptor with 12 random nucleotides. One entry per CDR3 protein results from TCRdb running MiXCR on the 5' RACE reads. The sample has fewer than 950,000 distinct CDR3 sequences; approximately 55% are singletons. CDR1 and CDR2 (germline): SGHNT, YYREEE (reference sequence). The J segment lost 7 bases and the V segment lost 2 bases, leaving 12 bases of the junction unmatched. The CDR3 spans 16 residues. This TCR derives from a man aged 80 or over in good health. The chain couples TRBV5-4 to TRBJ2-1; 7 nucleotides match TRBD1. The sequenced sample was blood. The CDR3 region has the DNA TGTGCCAGCAGCTTCGGAGGACGGGACAGTGGAAATGAGCAGTTCTTC. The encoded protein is CASSFGGRDSGNEQFF.